The clone carrying this TCR beta chain was found many times. Germline lookup yields CDR1 SGHTA and CDR2 FQGNSA. There are 14 residues in the CDR3. The germline V and J ends were trimmed by 2 bases and 7 bases, with 14 bases remaining between them. The entry originates in a study of patients and donors after allogeneic stem cell transplantation. MiXCR was run by TCRdb on the RT-PCR reads, yielding one entry per CDR3 protein. The table records tens of thousands of distinct CDR3 sequences, just under 5% of them present only once. The sequence came from a human donor who was either an allogeneic HSCT recipient or a stem cell or donor lymphocyte infusion donor (not recorded which). It is not recorded whose cells these are; they may come from a transplant donor. The sample was blood, either unsorted or a sorted T cell fraction (not recorded which). This chain links TRBV7-2 with TRBJ2-5; D perhaps matches TRBD2 (5 bases). Here the CDR3 DNA reads TGTGCCAGCAGCTTATTTGAGGGCCTAGGGACCCAGTACTTC. Its protein product is CASSLFEGLGTQYF.